This TCR beta chain was profiled in a study of shared clonotypes between healthy human individuals. The V gene lost 5 bases and the J gene lost 6 bases, with 14 bases spanning the gap. CDR1 is KGHSH, CDR2 LQKENI, per germline. This CDR3 is built from 14 residues. Libraries were prepared by immunoSEQ multiplex PCR; TCRdb keeps only in-frame clonotypes and omits some of them. The sample comprises more than 1,200,000 clones, approximately 98.5% of which are singletons, and 0.36% rests with the top ten. The sequence came from a man aged 25 to 45 in good health. The specimen sequenced was naive CD4+ T cells sorted from blood. Subset given: CD45RA+ positively selected. The chain joins TRBV18 to TRBJ1-3; no definite D call. The CDR3 loop reads CASSTGISENTIYF. The CDR3 DNA is TGTGCCAGCTCAACCGGGATATCGGAAAACACCATATATTTT.